This TCR beta chain was sequenced for a study of cytomegalovirus exposure and HLA in healthy donors. Study in general: There were some 410 genotyped donors. Of these, roughly 80% fell in the genetic ancestry cluster associated with self-reported Caucasian donors. Findings and limits, study-wide: Most sequenced TCRs were rare (though some public TCRs occurred in many donors).

In the PCR, 60 Vbeta and 13 Jbeta primers were used. Clones were read by immunoSEQ multiplex PCR, and TCRdb kept only the in-frame ones, dropping some. The repertoire has 150,000 to 200,000 clones, over 70% of them found once; the top ten carry approximately 3.9%. The CDR3 totals 16 residues. After removal of 4 bases from V and 3 bases from J, the junction contained 5 bases not matched to a gene. Germline V gives CDR1 ENHRY, CDR2 SYGVKD. A remark on this clone: What it binds is not known.

Donors in the study were healthy people who gave bone marrow. The source of this sequence is a man aged 45-60 years in good health and CMV-seronegative. The rearrangement uses TRBV10-3 and TRBJ2-3; TRBD2 agrees at 12 bases. The sequenced material came from PBMCs. In DNA, the CDR3 is TGTGCCATCAGTGTCCAAACTAGCGGGGGGACAGATACGCAGTATTTT. Amino acid sequence: CAISVQTSGGTDTQYF.